This TCR beta chain was retrieved from a study of shared clonotypes between healthy human individuals. In this sample, this clone turned up once. Measured with immunoSEQ multiplex PCR; TCRdb has only the in-frame clones, and not every one. Of around 2.5 million clones listed, 93% were seen once; the top ten hold roughly 0.36%. Sequencing was carried out using naive CD4+ T cells from PBMCs. Described subset: CD45RA+ positively selected. The receptor comes from a man aged 18 to 29 in good health. Some clones in this sample may be carry-over from other donors' samples.

The CDR3 reads CASSPRIGGGELFF. Written as DNA, the CDR3 is TGTGCCAGCAGCCCACGAATCGGGGGCGGGGAGCTGTTTTTT. J is TRBJ2-2 and V is TRBV14; possible D gene TRBD2, 6 bases. The V end lost 4 bases, the J end lost 7 bases, and 13 bases lay between the germline ends. CDR1 is SGHDN and CDR2 is FVKESK in the germline V gene. The CDR3 is 14 residues long. Together with reference TRBV14 and TRBJ2-2, the CDR3 gives the full variable domain: EAGVTQFPSHSVIEKGQTVTLRCDPISGHDNLYWYRRVMGKEIKFLLHFVKESKQDESGMPNNRFLAERTGGTYSTLKVQPAELEDSGVYFCASSPRIGGGELFFGEGSRLTVL.